The clone carrying this T cell receptor beta chain was recorded many times. Its matching antigen is unknown. Stability of Graves' hyperthyroidism was defined as absent ophthalmopathy progression within 18 months. The PBMCs had their origin in around 10 ml of fresh peripheral blood. The data are from a study of T cells in Graves' hyperthyroidism and ophthalmopathy. Study-wide context: Before any treatment, at initial diagnosis, peripheral blood was collected. General study points: Separation of ophthalmopathy from stable hyperthyroidism was achieved by a 13 V-J model.

Amplification of TCR beta CDR3 regions used RNA as the template. Researchers ran a first-round RT-PCR on the TCR CDR3 using the HTBI primer set. MiXCR, applied by TCRdb to the multiplex PCR reads, yields one record per CDR3 protein. The sample consists of 700,000 or so distinct CDR3 sequences, roughly 15% of them appearing once. CDR3 length equals 17 residues. Germline CDR1 is SGHTA and CDR2 is FQGTGA. V was clipped by 0 bases and J by 9 bases; unmatched bases: 10. The chain has TRBV7-3 and TRBJ2-1; 11 bases line up with TRBD2. The receptor's source is a man aged 18 to 30 with Graves' hyperthyroidism. Sequenced material: blood. The CDR3 reads CASSLTATSGRSGEQFF. For the CDR3, the DNA is TGTGCCAGCAGCTTAACGGCAACTAGCGGGAGAAGTGGTGAGCAGTTCTTC.